Shown below are 14 T cell receptor beta chains from a single sample sequenced in a study of blood T cell repertoires in COVID-19. Data came from immunoSEQ multiplex PCR; TCRdb stores just in-frame clones and leaves some out. The table shows some 200,000 clones, with 65% to 90% occurring only once. Sequenced input: PBMCs or T cells enriched from blood (not recorded which). These receptors came from a woman between 50 and 59 years old with acute COVID-19.

The V and J genes are TRBV20-1 and TRBJ2-3; D is possibly TRBD1 (5 bases). V was trimmed by 3 bases and J by 3 bases, leaving 7 bases between them. The CDR3 totals 12 residues. Germline CDR1 reads DFQATT; CDR2 reads SNEGSKA (reference sequence). As DNA, the CDR3 is TGCAGTGCTAGTGACAGAACAGATACGCAGTATTTT. It is translated as CSASDRTDTQYF.

CDR3 nucleotides: TGTGCCAGCTCACCGACTGATACTAGTAACGGAGAGACCCAGTACTTC. Its translation: CASSPTDTSNGETQYF. This chain joins TRBV18 and TRBJ2-5, with D possibly TRBD2 on 5 matching bases. V was trimmed by 3 bases and J by 4 bases, leaving 18 bases between them. CDR1 KGHSH and CDR2 LQKENI come from the germline V gene. The CDR3 consists of 16 residues.

The V gene is TRBV4-3, the J gene TRBJ1-1; D is possibly TRBD1 (5 bases). The CDR3 totals 15 residues. V lost 1 base, J lost 2 bases, and 11 bases lay in between. CDR1 is LGHNA and CDR2 is YSLEER in the germline V gene. CDR3: CASSQGRGVNTEAFF. CDR3 nucleotide sequence: TGCGCCAGCAGCCAAGGTCGGGGGGTAAACACTGAAGCTTTCTTT.

This chain connects TRBV5-1 to TRBJ1-4; tentatively, D is TRBD1 (5 bases). The ends were cut back, 1 base at V and 2 bases at J, with 12 bases in the middle. This CDR3 region has 16 residues. Germline CDR1 and CDR2: SGHRS and YFSETQ. The CDR3 reads CASSLTPGVTNEKLFF. CDR3 sequence (DNA): TGCGCCAGCAGCTTGACTCCGGGGGTTACTAATGAAAAACTGTTTTTT.

V usage is TRBV4-3 and J usage is TRBJ1-3; D call uncertain. Trimming took off 2 bases at V and 0 bases at J, with 14 bases between the two ends. Germline loops: CDR1 LGHNA, CDR2 YSLEER. The CDR3 loop spans 17 amino acids. The chain's CDR3 is CASSQMDSGNSGNTIYF. CDR3 coding DNA: TGCGCCAGCAGCCAAATGGATTCGGGGAACTCTGGAAACACCATATATTTT.

DNA for the CDR3: TGTGCCAGCAGCTTAGCCCTTTTTGAAAAACTGTTTTTT. Encoded protein: CASSLALFEKLFF. The chain links TRBV7-2 to TRBJ1-4; D is uncertain. Trimming pared 0 bases from V and 7 bases from J, leaving 6 bases between. Germline CDR1 and CDR2: SGHTA and FQGNSA. This CDR3 has 13 amino acids.

This chain connects TRBV24-1 to TRBJ1-2, with 9 bases fitting TRBD1. Germline lookup yields CDR1 KGHDR and CDR2 SFDVKD. The V and J ends lost 3 bases and 4 bases, in that order; junction bases with no gene match: 11. This CDR3 is 17 amino acids long. The CDR3 sequence is CATSDATGGAGSYGYTF. The CDR3 DNA follows: TGTGCCACCAGTGATGCCACAGGGGGCGCTGGGTCCTATGGCTACACCTTC.

The rearrangement links TRBV6-4 to TRBJ2-1; 11 bases match TRBD2. The V and J ends lost 4 bases and 6 bases, in that order; junction bases with no gene match: 2. CDR3 length: 14 residues. The germline V gene encodes CDR1 MRHNA and CDR2 SNTAGT. The CDR3 region is CASSAGLAGNEQFF. CDR3 coding DNA: TGTGCCAGCAGTGCCGGACTAGCGGGCAATGAGCAGTTCTTC.

The DNA of the CDR3 is TGTGCCAGCAGCCCGGATTTGAACGGGAAGACCCAGTACTTC. Protein sequence: CASSPDLNGKTQYF. The chain uses TRBV7-2 and TRBJ2-5; D is perhaps TRBD2 (5 bases). The CDR3 runs to 14 residues. The V gene's germline CDR1 is SGHTA and CDR2 FQGNSA. The V and J ends lost 5 bases and 6 bases respectively, with 16 bases between them.

The chain uses TRBV6-5 and TRBJ1-1; unclear D gene. Germline assignment: CDR1 MNHEY and CDR2 SVGAGI. V lost 0 bases and J lost 1, with 12 bases in between. The CDR3 contains 16 residues. The DNA of the CDR3 is TGTGCCAGCAGTTACTCCCCCGAGACAACGAACACTGAAGCTTTCTTT. Protein: CASSYSPETTNTEAFF.

In nucleotides, the CDR3 is TGTGCCAGCAGTTTAGAGGCGACGGGGGGTAAACTGTTTTTT. Protein: CASSLEATGGKLFF. This sequence joins TRBV28 and TRBJ1-4; possible D gene TRBD1, 5 bases. The CDR3 is 14 amino acids. V was pared by 2 bases and J by 11 bases, with 15 bases between. Germline values: CDR1 MDHEN, CDR2 SYDVKM.

This chain links TRBV4-1 with TRBJ2-7, with TRBD1 matching over 7 bases. Losses at the gene ends were 2 bases for V and 1 base for J; bases not matched to a gene: 5. Germline V gene lookup returns CDR1 MGHRA and CDR2 YSYEKL. This CDR3 is built from 15 residues. CDR3 region: CASSQSGTASYEQYF. The CDR3 DNA reads as TGCGCCAGCAGCCAATCGGGGACAGCGTCCTACGAGCAGTACTTC.

The table lists this clone with a few counts. The chain is built from TRBV6-2 or TRBV6-3 and TRBJ2-7, with 8 positions matching TRBD1. The CDR3 has 16 amino acids. The germline CDR1 and CDR2 sequences are MNHEY and SVGEGT. With 2 bases clipped from V and 2 bases from J, the junction kept 8 bases outside the gene matches. In DNA form, the CDR3 reads TGTGCCAGCAGTTACAGGAGGACAGGGCTTACCTACGAGCAGTACTTC. Its translation is CASSYRRTGLTYEQYF.

The chain uses TRBV28 and TRBJ2-5; a weak D match, TRBD1 (6 bases). Germline V gene lookup returns CDR1 MDHEN and CDR2 SYDVKM. The CDR3 spans 14 residues. V gave up 2 bases and J gave up 1 base, with 8 bases separating them. The CDR3 nucleotides are TGTGCCAGCAGTTTAGACAGGACCCAAGAGACCCAGTACTTC. It is translated as CASSLDRTQETQYF.